These T cell receptor beta chains were read from a single sample in a study of graft-versus-host responses after intestinal transplantation. Produced via immunoSEQ multiplex PCR; TCRdb's table is partial and in-frame only. This table holds about 100,000 clones, about 90% found once. These receptors lack a known antigen. The material sequenced was unstimulated CD4+ T cells sorted from spleen or lymph node cells, taken before transplant. The origin of the receptors is a human donor who was the organ donor for an intestinal transplant. The CDR3 runs from the conserved cysteine through the conserved F or W. The order of the fields is V gene, clone size, D gene, J gene, CDR3 DNA, CDR3 protein. The D gene is left open where the match is weak. Clone size, where shown, is once, few, many, or a class for clones that have expanded.

V gene: TRBV27
clone size: once
D gene: TRBD1
J gene: TRBJ2-7
CDR3 DNA: TGTGCCAGCAGCCTCAGGGGGCAGGGATACGAGCAGTACTTC
CDR3 protein: CASSLRGQGYEQYF

V gene: TRBV19
clone size: .
D gene: .
J gene: TRBJ1-2
CDR3 DNA: TGTGCCAGTAGTCATGCGAATGTGAGGTTTAACTATGGCTACACCTTC
CDR3 protein: CASSHANVRFNYGYTF

V gene: TRBV29-1
clone size: .
D gene: .
J gene: TRBJ1-2
CDR3 DNA: TGCAGCGTTGAAGGGGCCGCCTCGGGAAATGGCTACACCTTC
CDR3 protein: CSVEGAASGNGYTF

V gene: TRBV7-6
clone size: .
D gene: .
J gene: TRBJ1-5
CDR3 DNA: TGTGGCAGCGTGAATCAGCCCCAGCATTTT
CDR3 protein: CGSVNQPQHF

V gene: TRBV28
clone size: .
D gene: TRBD1
J gene: TRBJ2-3
CDR3 DNA: TGTGCCAGCAGTTTAAGACAGGGGGCCACAGATACGCAGTATTTT
CDR3 protein: CASSLRQGATDTQYF

V gene: TRBV10-3
clone size: few
D gene: .
J gene: TRBJ2-7
CDR3 DNA: TGTGCCATCAGTGAGTCAGGTTACGAGCAGTACTTC
CDR3 protein: CAISESGYEQYF

V gene: TRBV21-1
clone size: .
D gene: .
J gene: TRBJ1-6
CDR3 DNA: TGTGCCAGCAGCAATTCCACCCCAGGCGAGAATTCACCCCTCCACTTT
CDR3 protein: CASSNSTPGENSPLHF

V gene: TRBV7-7
clone size: .
D gene: .
J gene: TRBJ2-5
CDR3 DNA: TGTGCCAGCAGCCGTAGATGGGCCCAGTACTTC
CDR3 protein: CASSRRWAQYF

V gene: TRBV28
clone size: few
D gene: .
J gene: TRBJ2-7
CDR3 DNA: TGTGCCAGCAGGAGAGACGGGGTGGAGCAGTACTTC
CDR3 protein: CASRRDGVEQYF

V gene: TRBV2
clone size: .
D gene: .
J gene: TRBJ1-4
CDR3 DNA: TGTGCCAGCATACTTAATTCTAATGAAAAACTGTTTTTT
CDR3 protein: CASILNSNEKLFF

V gene: TRBV2
clone size: .
D gene: TRBD1
J gene: TRBJ2-2
CDR3 DNA: TGTGCCAGCAGTGTTCAGGGGGCAAACACCGGGGAGCTGTTTTTT
CDR3 protein: CASSVQGANTGELFF

V gene: TRBV10-2
clone size: .
D gene: .
J gene: TRBJ2-4
CDR3 DNA: TGCGCCAGCAGTGGAGGTAGCCCCTTGATTCAGTACTTC
CDR3 protein: CASSGGSPLIQYF

V gene: TRBV7-2
clone size: .
D gene: .
J gene: TRBJ1-5
CDR3 DNA: TGTGCCAGCAGCCCCGGGGGAGGAACGGGCAATCAGCCCCAGCATTTT
CDR3 protein: CASSPGGGTGNQPQHF

V gene: TRBV7-8
clone size: .
D gene: TRBD1
J gene: TRBJ1-6
CDR3 DNA: TGTGCCAGCAGCTTGGGGACAGGGGCCTCACCCCTCCACTTT
CDR3 protein: CASSLGTGASPLHF